The rows below give T cell receptor beta chains drawn from one sample of a study of CXCR3-negative and CXCR3-positive naive CD8 T cells. TCRdb re-analyzed the 5' RACE reads; it lists each CDR3 protein once, without DNA. The sample table sets out nearly 110,000 distinct CDR3 sequences. The specimen sequenced was naive CXCR3+ CD8+ T cells from blood. Receptor source: a human donor in good health. Some clones in this sample may be carry-over from other donors' samples. Each CDR3 is given with its conserved first and last residue. The order of the fields is CDR3 protein, V gene, J gene.

CDR3 protein: CSVDEWPEGTGAETQYF; V gene: TRBV29-1; J gene: TRBJ2-5
CDR3 protein: CASSGGEAGQFF; V gene: TRBV2; J gene: TRBJ2-1
CDR3 protein: CASSDRVSYEQYF; V gene: TRBV7-9; J gene: TRBJ2-7
CDR3 protein: CASSLTVNTEAFF; V gene: TRBV27; J gene: TRBJ1-1
CDR3 protein: CASSPPGQGNTGELFF; V gene: TRBV18; J gene: TRBJ2-2
CDR3 protein: CASSYPSDTAWVTEAFF; V gene: TRBV6-2/TRBV6-3; J gene: TRBJ1-1
CDR3 protein: CASSFAGVEQFF; V gene: TRBV13; J gene: TRBJ2-1
CDR3 protein: CASSYFRRGTYEQYF; V gene: TRBV6-2/TRBV6-3; J gene: TRBJ2-7
CDR3 protein: CSVELRERGTPYEQYF; V gene: TRBV29-1; J gene: TRBJ2-7
CDR3 protein: CSARPQAPTTYEQYF; V gene: TRBV20-1; J gene: TRBJ2-7
CDR3 protein: CASGPGGFADTQYF; V gene: TRBV6-4; J gene: TRBJ2-3
CDR3 protein: CSVETYQGAFF; V gene: TRBV29-1; J gene: TRBJ1-1
CDR3 protein: CASSFVTGGDQETQYF; V gene: TRBV28; J gene: TRBJ2-5
CDR3 protein: CASIHRGGYNEQFF; V gene: TRBV11-2; J gene: TRBJ2-1
CDR3 protein: CASSEWTSSGNTIYF; V gene: TRBV28; J gene: TRBJ1-3
CDR3 protein: CASSYSKIPYEQYF; V gene: TRBV6-5; J gene: TRBJ2-7
CDR3 protein: CSAEDLTGGQDLDGYTF; V gene: TRBV29-1; J gene: TRBJ1-2